Shown below are 8 T cell receptor beta chains from a single sample sequenced in a study of shared clonotypes between healthy human individuals. Sequencing was performed with immunoSEQ multiplex PCR; in TCRdb, only in-frame clones are kept and a portion is missing. The repertoire holds roughly 520,000 clones, with 90% to 96% as singletons. The sequenced sample was naive CD4+ T cells sorted from blood. Subset: CD45RA+ positively selected. The receptors derive from a woman in her twenties or thirties in good health.

This clone occurred once. The chain combines TRBV6-5 with TRBJ1-1; D gene uncertain. The V gene lost 5 bases and the J gene lost 7 bases, with 17 bases spanning the gap. Germline V CDR1 and CDR2: MNHEY, SVGAGI. This CDR3 is built from 14 residues. CDR3 region: CASSRYGTEYEAFF. DNA for the CDR3: TGTGCCAGCAGTCGGTACGGCACGGAGTATGAAGCTTTCTTT.

The genes are TRBV6-7 and TRBJ2-1; 10 bases map to TRBD1. TRBV6-7 is treated as an ORF (open reading frame) with a function not yet certain. The CDR3 runs 16 residues. The trim removed 0 bases at V and 4 bases at J, leaving 3 bases unmatched. This CDR3 reads CASSYSRQGAYNEQFF. CDR3 DNA sequence: TGTGCCAGCAGTTACTCTCGACAGGGGGCGTACAATGAGCAGTTCTTC.

The chain is built from TRBV19 and TRBJ2-7, with TRBD1 as a possible D gene (6 bases). The CDR3 has 13 residues. Germline lookup yields CDR1 LNHDA and CDR2 SQIVND (reference sequence). Trimming took off 3 bases at V and 6 bases at J, with 12 bases between the two ends. CDR3 protein: CASSISQGIEQYF. CDR3 DNA: TGTGCCAGTAGTATTTCTCAGGGGATCGAGCAGTACTTC.

Points on this clone: The sample contains more than one DNA sequence encoding this CDR3. The rearrangement links TRBV18 to TRBJ1-1; the match to TRBD1 covers 8 bases. V gave up 6 bases and J gave up 1 base; unmatched junction bases: 4. The CDR3 length is 14 residues. Germline V gene data show CDR1 as KGHSH and CDR2 as LQKENI. CDR3 residues: CASSPGTGNTEAFF. CDR3 coding DNA: TGTGCCAGCTCTCCCGGGACAGGGAACACTGAAGCTTTCTTT. The complete variable domain, with remaining parts taken from reference TRBV18 and TRBJ1-1, reads NAGVMQNPRHLVRRRGQEARLRCSPMKGHSHVYWYRQLPEEGLKFMVYLQKENIIDESGMPKERFSAEFPKEGPSILRIQQVVRGDSAAYFCASSPGTGNTEAFFGQGTRLTVV.

The rearrangement links TRBV11-2 to TRBJ2-5; D is possibly TRBD1 (7 bases). Gene TRBJ2-7 matches the end of the DNA better, so the J call may be wrong. The CDR3 has 15 residues. Germline V gene data show CDR1 as SGHAT and CDR2 as FQNNGV. The CDR3 here is CASSLVSGGIYEQYF. For the CDR3, the DNA is TGTGCCAGCAGCTTAGTGTCAGGGGGGATCTACGAGCAGTACTTC.

In its sample, this clone was seen once. The chain couples TRBV30 to TRBJ2-2; D remains unclear. V gave up 5 bases and J gave up 6 bases, with 10 bases separating them. The CDR3 sequence is 12 residues long. Germline CDR1 is GTSNPN and CDR2 is SVGIG (reference sequence). CDR3 region: CAWGGLAGELFF. DNA of the CDR3: TGTGCCTGGGGTGGTCTTGCCGGGGAGCTGTTTTTT.

The V call is TRBV10-2, the J call TRBJ2-7; TRBD1 matches 10 bases. Germline CDR1 is WSHSY and CDR2 is SAAADI. The CDR3 is made up of 13 amino acids. The V and J ends lost 7 bases and 4 bases, in that order; junction bases with no gene match: 4. For the CDR3, the DNA is TGCGCCAGCAAAGGGACAGGGGTATACGAGCAGTACTTC. This encodes CASKGTGVYEQYF.

The V gene is TRBV7-2, the J gene TRBJ1-5; D is uncertain. V was shortened by 2 bases and J by 3 bases, with 2 bases between the two germline ends. Germline loops: CDR1 SGHTA, CDR2 FQGNSA. This CDR3 is 12 amino acids long. This CDR3 reads CASSLNNQPQHF. The CDR3 nucleotides read TGTGCCAGCAGCTTAAACAATCAGCCCCAGCATTTT.